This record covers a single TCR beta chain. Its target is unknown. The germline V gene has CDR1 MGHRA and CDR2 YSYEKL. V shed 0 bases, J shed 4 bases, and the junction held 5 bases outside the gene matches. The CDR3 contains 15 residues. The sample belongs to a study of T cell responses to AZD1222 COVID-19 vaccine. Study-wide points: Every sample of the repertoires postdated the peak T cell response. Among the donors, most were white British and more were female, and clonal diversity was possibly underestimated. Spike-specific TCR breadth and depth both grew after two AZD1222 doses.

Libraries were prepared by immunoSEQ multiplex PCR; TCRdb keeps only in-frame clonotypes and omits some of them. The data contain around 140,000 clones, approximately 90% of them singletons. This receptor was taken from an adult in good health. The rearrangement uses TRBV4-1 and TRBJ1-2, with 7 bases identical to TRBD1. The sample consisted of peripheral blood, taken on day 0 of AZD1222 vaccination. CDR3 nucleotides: TGCGCCAGCAGCCAAGAGAAACAGGGGAGCTATGGCTACACCTTC. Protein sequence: CASSQEKQGSYGYTF.